Below, one T cell receptor beta chain is given with its context. These data come from a study of blood T cell repertoires in COVID-19. Study summary: T cells, B-cell-depleted T cells, or PBMCs supplied cDNA or gDNA.

Between the trimmed V and J ends, which lost 0 bases and 0 bases, there was a span of 8 bases. CDR3 length: 15 amino acids. Looked up from germline, CDR1 is MGHRA and CDR2 is YSYEKL. Sequencing used immunoSEQ multiplex PCR; TCRdb keeps in-frame clones, though not all of them. This table has around 120,000 clones, over 60% appearing once. V gene TRBV4-1 combines with J gene TRBJ1-1; D remains ambiguous. Material: peripheral blood. This sequence was found in a man aged 70-80 years with acute or convalescent COVID-19. DNA of the CDR3: TGCGCCAGCAGCCAAGAGGAGGGAATGAACACTGAAGCTTTCTTT. Protein: CASSQEEGMNTEAFF.